The T cell receptor (beta chain) described here comes from a study of CD8 T cells in Susac syndrome. Findings and caveats of the study: As the study acknowledged, the number of individuals in its TCR sequencing and HLA analysis was relatively small. Among active patients and in TEMRA cells, CD8+ clonal expansion in Susac reached its peak.

Note on this clonotype: The antigen remains undetermined.

Germline CDR1 and CDR2: DFQATT and SNEGSKA (reference sequence). V shed 5 bases and J shed 0 bases, with 7 bases lying between them. This CDR3 comprises 13 residues. The authors sequenced TCR beta from blood CD8+ and CD4+ T cells. Reverse transcription of about 0.45 to 1 ug RNA used random hexamers. The immunoSEQ assay covered 54 Vbeta and 13 Jbeta segments for CDR3. One entry per CDR3 protein, called by TCRdb with MiXCR from the immunoSEQ multiplex PCR reads. Among roughly 89,000 distinct CDR3 sequences, 95% to 96% were seen once, and the ten largest hold more than 0.5%. The TCR originated in a human donor with Susac syndrome. The chain joins TRBV20-1 to TRBJ1-4; D gene unclear. The specimen was CD8+ T cells from PBMCs. In DNA, the CDR3 is TGCAGTGCTCAAGTTGCAACTAATGAAAAACTGTTTTTT. It is translated as CSAQVATNEKLFF.